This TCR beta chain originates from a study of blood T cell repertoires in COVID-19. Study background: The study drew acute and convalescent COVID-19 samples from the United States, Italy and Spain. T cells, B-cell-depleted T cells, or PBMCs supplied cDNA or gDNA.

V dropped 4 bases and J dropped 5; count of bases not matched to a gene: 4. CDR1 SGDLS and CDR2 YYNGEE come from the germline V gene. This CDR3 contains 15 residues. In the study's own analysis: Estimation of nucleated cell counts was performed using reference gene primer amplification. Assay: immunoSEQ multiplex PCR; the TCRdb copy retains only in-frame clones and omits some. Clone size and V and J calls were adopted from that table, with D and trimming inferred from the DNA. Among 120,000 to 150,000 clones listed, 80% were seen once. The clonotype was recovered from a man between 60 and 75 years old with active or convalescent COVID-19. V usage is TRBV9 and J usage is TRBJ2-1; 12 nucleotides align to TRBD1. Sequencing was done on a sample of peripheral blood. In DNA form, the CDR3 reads TGTGCCAGCAGCCCGGGACAGGGGGCCCACAATGAGCAGTTCTTC. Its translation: CASSPGQGAHNEQFF.